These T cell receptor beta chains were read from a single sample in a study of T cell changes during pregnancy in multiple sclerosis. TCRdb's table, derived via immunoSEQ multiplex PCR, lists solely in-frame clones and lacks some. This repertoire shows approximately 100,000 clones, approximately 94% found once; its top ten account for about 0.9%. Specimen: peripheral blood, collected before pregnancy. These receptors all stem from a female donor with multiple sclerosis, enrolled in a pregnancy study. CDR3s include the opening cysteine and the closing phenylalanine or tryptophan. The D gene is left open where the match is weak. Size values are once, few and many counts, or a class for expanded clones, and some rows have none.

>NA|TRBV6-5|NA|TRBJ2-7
CASSPTVYSYEQYF
TGTGCCAGCAGCCCGACAGTTTACTCCTACGAGCAGTACTTC
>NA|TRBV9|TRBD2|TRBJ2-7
CASSFSGRGYEQYF
TGTGCCAGCAGCTTCAGCGGGAGGGGGTACGAGCAGTACTTC
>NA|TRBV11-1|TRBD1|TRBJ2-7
CASSLLQGRTYEQYF
TGTGCCAGCAGCTTATTACAGGGGCGAACCTACGAGCAGTACTTC
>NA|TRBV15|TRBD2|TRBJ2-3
CATGRTSLSTDTQYF
TGTGCCACGGGACGGACTAGCCTGTCCACAGATACGCAGTATTTT
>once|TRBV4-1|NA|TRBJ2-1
CASSQTVSGNEQFF
TGCGCCAGCAGCCAAACCGTCTCGGGCAATGAGCAGTTCTTC
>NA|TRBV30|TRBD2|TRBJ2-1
CAWSVSRASGYNEQFF
TGTGCCTGGAGTGTCAGTCGGGCTAGCGGCTACAATGAGCAGTTCTTC
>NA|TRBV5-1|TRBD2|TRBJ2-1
CASSLHRREKDEQFF
TGCGCCAGCAGCTTGCATCGGCGGGAGAAGGATGAGCAGTTCTTC
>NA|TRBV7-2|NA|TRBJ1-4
CASSSHRVGTEKLFF
TGTGCCAGCAGCTCCCACAGGGTCGGCACTGAAAAACTGTTTTTT
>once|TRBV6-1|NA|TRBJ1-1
CASHGRGWVTEAFF
TGTGCCAGCCACGGACGGGGGTGGGTCACTGAAGCTTTCTTT
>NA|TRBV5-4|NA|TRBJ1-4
CASSLSGRGNEKLFF
TGTGCCAGCAGCTTGTCCGGACGGGGTAATGAAAAACTGTTTTTT
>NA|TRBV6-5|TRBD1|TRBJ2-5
CASSYSPGQGGETQYF
TGTGCCAGCAGTTACTCCCCTGGACAGGGGGGAGAGACCCAGTACTTC
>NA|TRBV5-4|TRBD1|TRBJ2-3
CASSSPGQGSDTQYF
TGTGCCAGCAGCTCGCCGGGACAGGGGTCAGATACGCAGTATTTT
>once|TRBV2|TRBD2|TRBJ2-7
CASTPQRTSGRAPYEQYF
TGTGCCAGCACGCCCCAGAGGACTAGCGGGAGGGCCCCGTACGAGCAGTACTTC
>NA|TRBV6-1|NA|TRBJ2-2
CASSDARNHRTGELFF
TGTGCCAGCAGTGACGCGAGAAACCATCGAACCGGGGAGCTGTTTTTT
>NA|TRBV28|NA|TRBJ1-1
CASIRGGATTEAFF
TGTGCCAGCATACGCGGGGGCGCGACCACTGAAGCTTTCTTT
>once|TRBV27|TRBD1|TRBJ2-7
CASRRTGGSYEQYF
TGTGCCAGCAGACGGACAGGGGGCTCCTACGAGCAGTACTTC
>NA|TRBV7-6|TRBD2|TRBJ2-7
CASSLVPSGRAYEQYF
TGTGCCAGCAGCTTAGTCCCTAGCGGGAGGGCCTACGAGCAGTACTTC
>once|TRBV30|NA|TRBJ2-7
CAWSVGGTESYEQYF
TGTGCCTGGAGTGTAGGGGGGACAGAGTCCTACGAGCAGTACTTC
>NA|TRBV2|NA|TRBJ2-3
CASIPQGTSTDTQYF
TGTGCCAGCATCCCCCAGGGCACTAGCACAGATACGCAGTATTTT
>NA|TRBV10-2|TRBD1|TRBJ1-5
CASTPDRGGKSNQPQHF
TGCGCCAGCACGCCGGACAGGGGAGGGAAGAGCAATCAGCCCCAGCATTTT
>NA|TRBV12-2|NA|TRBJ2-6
CASRLAERPGPLGANVLTF
TGTGCAAGTCGCTTAGCCGAGCGCCCTGGCCCCCTCGGGGCCAACGTCCTGACTTTC
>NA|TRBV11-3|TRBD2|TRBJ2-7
CASSFSSGDYEQYF
TGTGCCAGCAGCTTCTCGAGCGGGGACTACGAGCAGTACTTC
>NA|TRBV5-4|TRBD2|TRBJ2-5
CASSQAGSYQETQYF
TGTGCCAGCAGCCAAGCGGGGTCGTACCAAGAGACCCAGTACTTC
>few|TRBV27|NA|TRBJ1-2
CASSLGQNYGYTF
TGTGCCAGCAGTTTAGGACAGAACTATGGCTACACCTTC
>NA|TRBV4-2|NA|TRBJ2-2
CASSQATGNTGELFF
TGTGCCAGCAGCCAAGCGACTGGGAACACCGGGGAGCTGTTTTTT
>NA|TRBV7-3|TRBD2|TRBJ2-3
CASSPLGAGGGDTQYF
TGTGCCAGCAGCCCCCTCGGGGCGGGAGGCGGAGATACGCAGTATTTT
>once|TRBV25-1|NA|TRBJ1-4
CASSEWGTMGEKLFF
TGTGCCAGCAGTGAATGGGGGACAATGGGTGAAAAACTGTTTTTT
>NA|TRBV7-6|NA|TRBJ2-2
CASSPSGGVTGELFF
TGTGCCAGCAGCCCCTCCGGAGGGGTAACCGGGGAGCTGTTTTTT
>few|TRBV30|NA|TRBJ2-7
CACDWSSYEQYF
TGTGCCTGCGACTGGAGCTCCTACGAGCAGTACTTC
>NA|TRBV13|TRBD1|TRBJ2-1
CASSLAQGYGEQFF
TGTGCCAGCAGCTTGGCACAGGGGTATGGTGAGCAGTTCTTC
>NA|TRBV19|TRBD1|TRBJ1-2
CASSRDRRYGYTF
TGTGCCAGTAGTCGGGACAGAAGGTATGGCTACACCTTC
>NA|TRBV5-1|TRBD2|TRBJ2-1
CASSLGLAGGEWYEQFF
TGCGCCAGCAGCTTGGGGCTAGCGGGAGGTGAGTGGTATGAGCAGTTCTTC
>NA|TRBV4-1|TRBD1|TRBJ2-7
CASSHDRVEQYF
TGCGCCAGCAGCCACGACAGGGTCGAGCAGTACTTC
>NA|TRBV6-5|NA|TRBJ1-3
CASRNTGFSGNTIYF
TGTGCCAGCAGAAACACAGGGTTCTCTGGAAACACCATATATTTT
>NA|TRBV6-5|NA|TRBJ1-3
CAAGGSSGNTIYF
TGTGCTGCGGGCGGCTCCTCTGGAAACACCATATATTTT
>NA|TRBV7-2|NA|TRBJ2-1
CASSLSGLALNEQFF
TGTGCCAGCAGCTTATCCGGCCTAGCACTCAATGAGCAGTTCTTC
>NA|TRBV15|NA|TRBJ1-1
CATSRGRMNTEAFF
TGTGCCACCAGCAGAGGGAGGATGAACACTGAAGCTTTCTTT
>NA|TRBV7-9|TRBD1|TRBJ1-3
CASSLRGPTGNTIYF
TGTGCCAGCAGCTTAAGGGGGCCCACTGGAAACACCATATATTTT
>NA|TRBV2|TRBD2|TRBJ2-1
CARTTSGNFYNEQFF
TGTGCCAGGACCACTAGCGGGAATTTCTACAATGAGCAGTTCTTC
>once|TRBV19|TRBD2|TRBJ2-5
CASSPGTSGQETQYF
TGTGCCAGTAGCCCCGGGACTAGCGGCCAAGAGACCCAGTACTTC
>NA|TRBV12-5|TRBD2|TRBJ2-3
CASDAGDRPDTQYF
TGTGCTAGTGACGCGGGAGACCGTCCAGATACGCAGTATTTT
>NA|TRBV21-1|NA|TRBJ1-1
CASSKGGGNTEAFF
TGTGCCAGCAGCAAAGGCGGGGGGAACACTGAAGCTTTCTTT
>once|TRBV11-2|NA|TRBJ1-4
CASSLWGPTNEKLFF
TGTGCCAGCAGCTTATGGGGCCCAACTAATGAAAAACTGTTTTTT
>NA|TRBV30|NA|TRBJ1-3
CACSLTRGNTIYF
TGTGCCTGCTCCTTGACACGGGGAAACACCATATATTTT